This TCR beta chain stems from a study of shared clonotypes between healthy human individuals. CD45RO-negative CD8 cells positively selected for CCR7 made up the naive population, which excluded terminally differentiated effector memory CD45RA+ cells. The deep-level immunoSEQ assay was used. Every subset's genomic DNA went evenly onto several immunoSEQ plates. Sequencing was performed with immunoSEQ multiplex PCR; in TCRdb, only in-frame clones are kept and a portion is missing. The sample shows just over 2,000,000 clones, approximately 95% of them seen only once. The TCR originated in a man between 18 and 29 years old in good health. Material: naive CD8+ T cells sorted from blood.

The CDR3 protein is CASSVLAGAGSSYNEQFF. For the CDR3, the DNA is TGTGCCAGCAGCGTTCTAGCGGGAGCCGGTAGCTCCTACAATGAGCAGTTCTTC. V usage is TRBV9 and J usage is TRBJ2-1, with 10 positions matching TRBD2. The germline V gene has CDR1 SGDLS and CDR2 YYNGEE. The CDR3 has 18 amino acids. With V trimmed by 2 bases and J by 0 bases, 8 bases remained unmatched.